This T cell receptor (beta chain) was recorded in a study of radiotherapy plus CTLA-4 blockade in lung cancer. For the study at large: In under 20% of patients, objective responses were seen; around 34% had disease control.

Per germline, CDR1 MRHNA and CDR2 SNTAGT. This CDR3 is 15 amino acids long. V shed 4 bases, J shed 8 bases, and the junction held 10 bases outside the gene matches. Ipilimumab-mediated CTLA-4 blockade plus focal radiation was given to patients having chemo-refractory metastatic non-small-cell lung cancer. Some clones are missing from TCRdb's copy, which holds only in-frame ones; the method was immunoSEQ multiplex PCR. The data show more than 80,000 clones, over 75% seen once. The sequence derives from a human donor with non-small cell lung cancer that progressed on radiotherapy plus ipilimumab. Some clones in this sample may be carry-over from other donors' samples. Sequences were derived from peripheral blood, sampled from a patient treated with radiotherapy plus ipilimumab. The chain uses TRBV6-4 and TRBJ1-1, with TRBD1 matching over 10 bases. The CDR3 nucleotides read TGTGCCAGCAGTGCCGGGGACAGGGGCCTCTACGAAGCTTTCTTT. The encoded protein is CASSAGDRGLYEAFF.